The table lists the clone carrying this T cell receptor (beta chain) with a count of one. V was trimmed by 2 bases and J by 0 bases, leaving 13 bases between them. Germline values: CDR1 LGHNA, CDR2 YNFKEQ. The length of the CDR3 is 16 residues. This sample is part of a study of cytomegalovirus exposure and HLA in healthy donors. Primers for the PCR totalled 60 Vbeta and 13 Jbeta. The repertoire was sequenced with immunoSEQ multiplex PCR; TCRdb's copy has only in-frame clones and lacks some. Of 180,000 or so clones listed, 76% are singletons. Sequencing was performed on PBMCs. The chain carries TRBV4-2 and TRBJ1-2; TRBD1 might be the D (5 bases). The receptor was derived from a female donor in good health and CMV-seronegative. The CDR3 DNA is TGTGCCAGCAGCCAACCTGGGGGGTCCTCTAACTATGGCTACACCTTC. Amino acid sequence: CASSQPGGSSNYGYTF.